The next 26 T cell receptor beta chains were all read from a single sample in a study of early T cells in non-severe SARS-CoV-2 infection. MiXCR, applied by TCRdb to the 5' RACE reads, yields one record per CDR3 protein. Of more than 25,000 distinct CDR3 sequences in the sample, 9% to 10% are singletons; the top ten hold roughly 13%. The source material was whole blood. All receptors come from an adult who was a healthcare worker with PCR-confirmed SARS-CoV-2 infection or an uninfected control (not recorded which).

The chain links TRBV4-3 to TRBJ2-7; 10 bases are a match to TRBD1. Germline-derived CDR1 and CDR2 are LGHNA and YSLEER. The CDR3 contains 15 residues. Losses at the gene ends were 3 bases for V and 2 bases for J; bases not matched to a gene: 4. CDR3 sequence (DNA): TGCGCCAGCAGCCAGTCCGGGACAGGGGCCTACGAGCAGTACTTC. Its protein product is CASSQSGTGAYEQYF.

The table lists this clonotype with many counts. The chain is built from TRBV15 and TRBJ2-7; 8 nucleotides match TRBD1. Germline V CDR1 and CDR2: LNHNV, YYDKDF (reference sequence). This CDR3 is 14 amino acids long. V was pared by 4 bases and J by 3 bases, with 5 bases of the junction left unmatched. The CDR3 coding sequence is TGTGCCACCAGCACTAGGACAGGGAGCTACGAGCAGTACTTC. Its protein product is CATSTRTGSYEQYF.

The gene calls are TRBV10-3 and TRBJ2-3; weak D call: TRBD1 (6 bases). The length of the CDR3 is 16 residues. V was pared by 2 bases and J by 4 bases, with 16 bases between. Germline CDR1 reads ENHRY; CDR2 reads SYGVKD. The CDR3 nucleotides read TGTGCCATCAGTGAGAAAGGGGGACCACTCGCAGATACGCAGTATTTT. Its protein product is CAISEKGGPLADTQYF.

In its sample, this clonotype was seen many times. V and J are TRBV29-1 and TRBJ2-7, with TRBD2 matching over 8 bases. CDR1 and CDR2 (germline): SQVTM, ANQGSEA. V dropped 3 bases and J dropped 2; count of bases not matched to a gene: 6. CDR3 length: 14 amino acids. CDR3 loop: CSVEGDGGAYEQYF. CDR3 DNA: TGCAGCGTTGAGGGAGACGGGGGGGCCTACGAGCAGTACTTC.

This clonotype was observed at least ten times. The chain employs TRBV5-6 and TRBJ2-1, with a possible D match to TRBD1 (5 bases). Germline loops: CDR1 SGHDT, CDR2 YYEEEE. The CDR3 spans 15 residues. The V end lost 5 bases, the J end lost 0 bases, and 12 bases lay between the germline ends. CDR3 residues: CASRTARVSYNEQFF. For the CDR3, the DNA is TGTGCCAGCAGAACCGCCAGGGTCTCCTACAATGAGCAGTTCTTC.

The chain uses TRBV10-2 and TRBJ1-2, with D hard to call. Germline CDR1 and CDR2: WSHSY and SAAADI. V lost 8 bases to trimming and J lost 3 bases, with 10 bases between them. The CDR3 sequence is 12 residues long. The CDR3 DNA follows: TGCGCCAGCCAGGCAGGCGACTATGGCTACACCTTC. This encodes CASQAGDYGYTF.

This clonotype has at least ten counts. V usage is TRBV2 and J usage is TRBJ1-1; possible D gene TRBD1, 5 bases. Germline loops: CDR1 SNHLY, CDR2 FYNNEI. V was trimmed by 2 bases and J by 3 bases, leaving 10 bases between them. The CDR3 sequence is 14 residues long. CDR3 in DNA: TGTGCCAGCAGTGAAACCCCGGGGGACACTGAAGCTTTCTTT. It codes for CASSETPGDTEAFF.

This chain connects TRBV7-2 to TRBJ1-1, with 7 bases lining up with TRBD1. CDR3 size: 14 residues. Per germline, CDR1 SGHTA and CDR2 FQGNSA. V was pared by 6 bases and J by 8 bases, with 12 bases of the junction left unmatched. CDR3 in DNA: TGTGCCAGCAGTTTTAGGAGGGGGCCCCTAGAAGCTTTCTTT. This translates into CASSFRRGPLEAFF.

J is TRBJ2-1 and V is TRBV29-1, with D hard to call. Trimming removed 0 bases at V and 0 bases at J, with 12 bases between. CDR3 length equals 16 residues. Germline V gene sequence: CDR1 SQVTM, CDR2 ANQGSEA. CDR3 residues: CSVEDPGRSSYNEQFF. CDR3 sequence (DNA): TGCAGCGTTGAAGATCCCGGCAGAAGCTCCTACAATGAGCAGTTCTTC.

This clonotype was detected many times. The J gene is TRBJ2-7, the V gene TRBV6-2 or TRBV6-3; unclear D gene. Germline CDR1 is MNHEY and CDR2 is SVGEGT. Trimming cost V 2 bases and J 2 bases, with 13 bases left between them. The CDR3 extends over 15 amino acids. CDR3: CASSYGLYETYEQYF. The CDR3 bases are TGTGCCAGCAGTTACGGCCTCTACGAAACCTACGAGCAGTACTTC.

This clonotype was seen ten or more times. The chain is built from TRBV20-1 and TRBJ2-7; 9 bases fit TRBD1. The germline gives CDR1 DFQATT, CDR2 SNEGSKA (reference sequence). CDR3 length equals 14 residues. J gave up 0 bases and V 5 bases, and 5 bases lay outside the gene matches. Written as DNA, the CDR3 is TGCAGTGCTCCACAACAGGGGGCCTCCTACGAGCAGTACTTC. Protein sequence: CSAPQQGASYEQYF.

This clonotype appeared a few times. V and J are TRBV7-2 and TRBJ2-1; 11 bases align to TRBD1. With 5 bases clipped from V and 3 bases from J, the junction kept 3 bases outside the gene matches. The germline CDR1 and CDR2 sequences are SGHTA and FQGNSA. The length of the CDR3 is 15 residues. Here the CDR3 reads CASSHGTGGYNEQFF. Written as DNA, the CDR3 is TGTGCCAGCAGCCACGGGACAGGGGGCTACAATGAGCAGTTCTTC.

Many counts were recorded for this clonotype. The chain employs TRBV7-2 and TRBJ1-2, with unresolved D. Between the trimmed V and J ends, which lost 2 bases and 4 bases, there was a span of 8 bases. The CDR3 runs to 13 residues. Germline V lookup: CDR1 SGHTA, CDR2 FQGNSA. Here the CDR3 DNA reads TGTGCCAGCAGCTTAAGAGGTCTCTATGGCTACACCTTC. Translating gives CASSLRGLYGYTF.

Many counts were recorded for this clonotype. The chain is built from TRBV9 and TRBJ1-1, with a tentative D call TRBD1 (5 bases). This CDR3 comprises 14 residues. Trimming pared 10 bases from V and 6 bases from J, leaving 22 bases between. Germline V gene data show CDR1 as SGDLS and CDR2 as YYNGEE. The CDR3 protein is CAGSGSTVWPEAFF. The CDR3 DNA sequence: TGTGCCGGTTCAGGGTCGACAGTCTGGCCTGAAGCTTTCTTT.

With regard to this clonotype: A read error may explain this, as a much larger clone is one base away. The chain has TRBV20-1 and TRBJ1-2; D remains ambiguous. The CDR3 runs 13 residues. Germline V CDR1 and CDR2: DFQATT, SNEGSKA (reference sequence). For the CDR3, the DNA is TGCAGCCTCAGGACGTTGGGCGTCTATGGCTACACCTTC. It yields the protein CSLRTLGVYGYTF.

This clonotype was counted at least ten times. The genes are TRBV12-5 and TRBJ2-7; D gene uncertain. The germline V and J ends were trimmed by 7 bases and 2 bases, with 15 bases remaining between them. Germline lookup yields CDR1 LGHNT and CDR2 FRNRAP. The CDR3 runs 14 residues. DNA of the CDR3: TGTGCTAGTGCTTCCGGCTACCCCCCCTACGAGCAGTACTTC. Its protein is CASASGYPPYEQYF.

This clonotype has at least ten counts. This rearrangement joins TRBV12-5 to TRBJ1-5, with D tentatively TRBD1 (6 bases). The CDR3 sequence is 16 residues long. V lost 4 bases and J lost 0, with 13 bases in between. Per the germline V gene, CDR1 is LGHNT and CDR2 is FRNRAP. The CDR3 region has the DNA TGTGCTAGTGGTTCCCCCAGACAGGATAGCAATCAGCCCCAGCATTTT. Amino acid sequence: CASGSPRQDSNQPQHF.

In its sample, this clonotype was seen a few times. The chain recombines TRBV18 with TRBJ2-3; TRBD1 is a possible D gene (5 bases). CDR1 and CDR2 (germline): KGHSH, LQKENI. This CDR3 is built from 14 residues. V gave up 3 bases and J gave up 4 bases, with 11 bases separating them. The CDR3 spells CASSPVQGPDTQYF. In DNA form, the CDR3 reads TGTGCCAGCTCACCCGTCCAGGGCCCAGATACGCAGTATTTT. Combining the CDR3 with reference TRBV18 and TRBJ2-3 gives the whole variable domain NAGVMQNPRHLVRRRGQEARLRCSPMKGHSHVYWYRQLPEEGLKFMVYLQKENIIDESGMPKERFSAEFPKEGPSILRIQQVVRGDSAAYFCASSPVQGPDTQYFGPGTRLTVL.

In this sample, this clonotype turned up many times. The chain uses TRBV3-1 and TRBJ2-4; 7 bases fit TRBD2. Trimming at V came to 0 bases and at J to 9 bases, leaving 5 bases not matched to a gene. This CDR3 is 14 amino acids long. Germline V gene data show CDR1 as LGHDT and CDR2 as YNNKEL (reference sequence). The CDR3: CASSQDLTGGIQYF. CDR3 sequence (DNA): TGTGCCAGCAGCCAAGATTTAACGGGAGGCATTCAGTACTTC.

There are many counts of this clonotype. V and J are TRBV11-2 and TRBJ2-7; D may match TRBD1 or TRBD2 (5 bases each). The V end was cut by 0 bases, the J end by 1 base, with 22 bases between. The CDR3 contains 19 residues. The germline V gene encodes CDR1 SGHAT and CDR2 FQNNGV. The CDR3 loop reads CASSLDSGRQTMNSYEQYF. DNA for the CDR3: TGTGCCAGCAGCTTAGATTCGGGGCGGCAAACAATGAATTCCTACGAGCAGTACTTC.

This chain connects TRBV5-3 to TRBJ1-6; 9 bases line up with TRBD1. TRBV5-3 is reported as an ORF; its role is uncertain. Trimming at V came to 4 bases and at J to 9 bases, leaving 11 bases not matched to a gene. CDR3 length: 16 residues. The CDR3 spells CARSLRQGDLGSPLHF. DNA for the CDR3: TGTGCCAGAAGCCTACGACAGGGGGATCTAGGTTCACCCCTCCACTTT.

The table lists this clonotype with many counts. The chain couples TRBV10-1 to TRBJ2-5; D is possibly TRBD2 (6 bases). The CDR3 length is 16 residues. Germline V lookup: CDR1 WNHNN, CDR2 SYGVQD (reference sequence). V lost 0 bases and J lost 4, with 15 bases in between. Written as DNA, the CDR3 is TGCGCCAGCAGTGAGTCGACGGCGGGCGGGGTAGAGACCCAGTACTTC. Residues: CASSESTAGGVETQYF.

This clonotype has more than one count but fewer than ten. One base away lies a much larger clone, so this may be a sequencing read error. This chain joins TRBV6-5 and TRBJ2-7, with 7 bases matching TRBD1. The CDR3 has 16 residues. The germline CDR1 and CDR2 sequences are MNHEY and SVGAGI. Here the CDR3 DNA reads TGTGTCAGCAGTTACTCCGGCCGGACAGGCGCCTACGAGCAGTACTTC. This gives the protein CVSSYSGRTGAYEQYF.

On this clonotype itself: The junction differs from germline at one of its ends, possibly a read error. The J gene is TRBJ2-4, the V gene TRBV29-1; D ambiguous. CDR1 SQVTM and CDR2 ANQGSEA come from the germline V gene. The CDR3 has 12 residues. Here the CDR3 DNA reads TGCAGCGTTGGAGACATCGGCTTAACAGTGAGCTTC. Its translation: CSVGDIGLTVSF.

This clonotype has ten or more counts. This sequence joins TRBV6-2 or TRBV6-3 and TRBJ2-5; 10 bases align to TRBD2. The CDR3 has 16 residues. V dropped 1 base and J dropped 2; count of bases not matched to a gene: 4. CDR1 is MNHEY, CDR2 SVGEGT, per germline. In DNA form, the CDR3 reads TGTGCCAGCAGTTACTGGGCTAGCGGGGGTCAAGAGACCCAGTACTTC. Translated, it gives CASSYWASGGQETQYF.

This clonotype was seen many times. The rearrangement uses TRBV7-3 and TRBJ2-5; 7 bases are shared with TRBD2. This CDR3 contains 14 residues. Germline loops: CDR1 SGHTA, CDR2 FQGTGA. V was clipped by 5 bases and J by 5 bases; unmatched bases: 8. The chain's CDR3 is CASSAMGGMETQYF. The CDR3 DNA follows: TGTGCCAGCAGCGCGATGGGAGGGATGGAGACCCAGTACTTC.